This T cell receptor beta chain is drawn from a study of T cell repertoires in cytomegalovirus infection. At the level of the study: Indications came from public TCR beta signatures; they pointed to CMV infection and to a matching HLA type.

Study-wide findings and caveats: CMV-specific TCR beta clonotypes restricted by HLA-C were the ones dominating the ex vivo response. Individuals carrying CMV plus the relevant HLA were identified by cumulative frequency of public TCR beta families.

The CDR3 has 13 residues. Germline lookup yields CDR1 MNHEY and CDR2 SVGEGT. V gave up 4 bases and J gave up 6 bases, with 10 bases separating them. TCRdb fed the reads into MiXCR, producing one record per CDR3 protein. The sample has about 530,000 distinct CDR3 sequences, less than 30% seen once. To note about this clonotype: Antigen unknown.

The sequence was collected from a human donor in good health (CMV status not recorded). Some clones in this sample may be carry-over from other donors' samples. This chain connects TRBV6-2 or TRBV6-3 to TRBJ2-1; D unclear. The material sequenced was PBMCs. The DNA for the CDR3 is TGTGCCAGCAGTTTCGGACGCGTCAATGAGCAGTTCTTC. Protein product: CASSFGRVNEQFF.